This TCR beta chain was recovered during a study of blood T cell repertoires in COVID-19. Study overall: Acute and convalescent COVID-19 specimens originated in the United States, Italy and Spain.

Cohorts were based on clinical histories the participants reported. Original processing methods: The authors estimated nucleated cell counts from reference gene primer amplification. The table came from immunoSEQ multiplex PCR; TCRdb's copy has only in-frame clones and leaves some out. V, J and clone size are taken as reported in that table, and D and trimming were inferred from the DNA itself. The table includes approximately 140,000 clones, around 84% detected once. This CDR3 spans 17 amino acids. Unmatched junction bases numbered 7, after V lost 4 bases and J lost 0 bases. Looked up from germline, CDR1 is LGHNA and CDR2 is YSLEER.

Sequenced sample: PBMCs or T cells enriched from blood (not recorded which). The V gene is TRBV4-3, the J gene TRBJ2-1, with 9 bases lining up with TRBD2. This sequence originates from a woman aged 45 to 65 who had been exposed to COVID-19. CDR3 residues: CASSLLAGAGSYNEQFF. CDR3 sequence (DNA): TGCGCCAGCAGCCTGTTAGCGGGGGCAGGCTCCTACAATGAGCAGTTCTTC.